Included here is one TCR beta chain sequence, with context. Its antigen remains unknown. With 60 Vbeta and 13 Jbeta primers, the PCR was carried out. TCRdb keeps only in-frame clones here, not all; method: immunoSEQ multiplex PCR. The listing contains some 75,000 clones. This sample stems from a study of cytomegalovirus exposure and HLA in healthy donors. General observations from the study: Relative to equally common others, HLA-associated TCR beta chains showed greater clonal expansion in a later analysis. Across donors, sequencing depth was assumed by presence/absence analyses to be roughly uniform.

This clonotype originated in a man in his forties in good health and CMV-seronegative. The sequencing input was PBMCs.

CDR3 bases: TGTGCCAGCAGCGTTATCAGTCAGGGCTCTTACGGCGGGGAGCTGTTTTTT. This gives the protein CASSVISQGSYGGELFF. This chain connects TRBV7-6 to TRBJ2-2, with D perhaps matching TRBD1 (5 bases). Germline CDR1 and CDR2: SGHVS and FNYEAQ. This CDR3 region has 17 residues. Trimming stripped 5 bases from V and 7 bases from J, with 23 bases between. Supplemented by reference TRBV7-6 and TRBJ2-2, the full variable domain reads GAGVSQSPRYKVTKRGQDVALRCDPISGHVSLYWYRQALGQGPEFLTYFNYEAQQDKSGLPNDRFSAERPEGSISTLTIQRTEQRDSAMYRCASSVISQGSYGGELFFGEGSRLTVL.